This T cell receptor (beta chain) came from a study of graft-versus-host responses after intestinal transplantation. Here immunoSEQ multiplex PCR was the method, and the copy in TCRdb shows in-frame clones only, minus some. The table includes under 90,000 clones, 92% detected once. From germline, CDR1 is ENHRY and CDR2 SYGVKD. Trimming at V came to 7 bases and at J to 0 bases, leaving 3 bases not matched to a gene. CDR3 length: 13 residues. This material consisted of PBMCs, taken 98 days after intestinal transplantation. The J gene is TRBJ2-7, the V gene TRBV10-3; 7 nucleotides match TRBD2. This TCR was sampled from a human patient who received an intestinal transplant, so some T cells may come from the graft donor. Here the CDR3 DNA reads TGTGCCATCACCGGGGGGAGCTCCTACGAGCAGTACTTC. This sequence encodes CAITGGSSYEQYF.